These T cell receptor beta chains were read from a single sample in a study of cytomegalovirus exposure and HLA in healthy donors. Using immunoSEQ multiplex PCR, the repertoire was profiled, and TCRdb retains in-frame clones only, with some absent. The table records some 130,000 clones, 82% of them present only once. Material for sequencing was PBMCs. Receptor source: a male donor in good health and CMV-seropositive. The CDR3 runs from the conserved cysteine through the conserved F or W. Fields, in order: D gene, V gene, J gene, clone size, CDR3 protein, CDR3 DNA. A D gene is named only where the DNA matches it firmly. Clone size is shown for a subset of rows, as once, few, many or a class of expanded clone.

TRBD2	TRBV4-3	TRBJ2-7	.	CASSSGTRSYEQYF	TGCGCCAGCAGCTCCGGGACTAGGTCATACGAGCAGTACTTC
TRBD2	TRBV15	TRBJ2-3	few	CATSSSDGGGGTSGASTDTQYF	TGTGCCACCAGCAGCTCGGATGGGGGCGGGGGAACTAGCGGGGCAAGCACAGATACGCAGTATTTT
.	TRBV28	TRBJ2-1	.	CGSADRDEQFF	TGTGGCTCAGCAGATCGGGATGAGCAGTTCTTC
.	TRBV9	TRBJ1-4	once	CASSVRFAQGEKLFF	TGTGCCAGCAGCGTCCGGTTCGCCCAGGGGGAAAAACTGTTTTTT
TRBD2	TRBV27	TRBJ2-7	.	CASGFSGRAPEQYF	TGTGCCAGCGGGTTCAGCGGGAGGGCTCCCGAGCAGTACTTC
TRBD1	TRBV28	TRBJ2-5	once	CASSLIRTGGKETQYF	TGTGCCAGCAGTTTAATTCGGACAGGGGGTAAAGAGACCCAGTACTTC
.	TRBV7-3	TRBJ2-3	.	CASSLATGDTQYF	TGTGCCAGCAGCTTGGCGACCGGGGATACGCAGTATTTT
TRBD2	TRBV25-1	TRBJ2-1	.	CASSELLAEPRGNEQFF	TGTGCCAGCAGTGAACTACTAGCGGAGCCGCGGGGCAATGAGCAGTTCTTC
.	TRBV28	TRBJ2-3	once	CASSLMAGERSTDTQYF	TGTGCCAGCAGTTTAATGGCAGGGGAGAGGAGCACAGATACGCAGTATTTT
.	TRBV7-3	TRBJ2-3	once	CASSLQGRGTDTQYF	TGTGCCAGCAGCCTCCAGGGGAGGGGCACAGATACGCAGTATTTT
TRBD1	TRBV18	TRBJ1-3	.	CASSPPTGTGNTIYF	TGTGCCAGCTCACCACCGACAGGGACTGGAAACACCATATATTTT
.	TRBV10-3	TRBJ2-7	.	CAIRQATDEQYF	TGTGCCATCCGACAAGCAACGGACGAGCAGTACTTC
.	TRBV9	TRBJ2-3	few	CASSVGRGPSTDTQYF	TGTGCCAGCAGCGTAGGGAGGGGACCTTCAACAGATACGCAGTATTTT
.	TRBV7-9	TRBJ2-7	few	CASSLAEEGAGIGLEQYF	TGTGCCAGCAGCTTAGCGGAGGAGGGGGCGGGAATCGGACTCGAGCAGTACTTC
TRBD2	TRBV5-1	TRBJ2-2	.	CATSPGGLTGELFF	TGCGCCACCAGCCCGGGGGGTCTCACCGGGGAGCTGTTTTTT
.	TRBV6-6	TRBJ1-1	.	CASGPGQVNTEAFF	TGTGCCAGCGGACCGGGACAAGTGAACACTGAAGCTTTCTTT
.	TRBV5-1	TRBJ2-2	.	CASSLAPGSGTGELFF	TGCGCCAGCAGCTTGGCCCCCGGGAGCGGGACCGGGGAGCTGTTTTTT
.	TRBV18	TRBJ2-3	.	CASSPPGVPDTQYF	TGTGCCAGCTCACCCCCGGGGGTTCCAGATACGCAGTATTTT
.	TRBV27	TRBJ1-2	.	CASRTITRGIYGYTF	TGTGCCAGCAGAACCATTACGCGAGGAATCTATGGCTACACCTTC
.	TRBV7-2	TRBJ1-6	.	CASSLGWGAPLHF	TGTGCCAGCAGCTTAGGGTGGGGCGCCCCCCTCCACTTT
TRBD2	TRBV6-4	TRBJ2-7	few	CASSDSAGLAGAGEQYF	TGTGCCAGCAGTGACTCCGCGGGACTAGCGGGAGCCGGCGAGCAGTACTTC
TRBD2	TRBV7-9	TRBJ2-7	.	CASQKSASGMHEQYF	TGTGCCAGCCAAAAGTCCGCTAGCGGGATGCACGAGCAGTACTTC
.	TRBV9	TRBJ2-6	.	CASSVVAGANGLTF	TGTGCCAGCAGCGTAGTAGCTGGGGCCAACGGCCTGACTTTC
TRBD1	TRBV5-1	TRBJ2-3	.	CASSWEGQGAADTQYF	TGCGCCAGCAGTTGGGAGGGACAGGGGGCGGCAGATACGCAGTATTTT
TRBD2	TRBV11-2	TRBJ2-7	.	CASSLTLSRSGSITYEQYF	TGTGCCAGCAGCTTAACCCTGAGTAGAAGCGGGAGTATTACCTACGAGCAGTACTTC
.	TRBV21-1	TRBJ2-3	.	CANTDWDRRADTQYF	TGTGCCAATACAGACTGGGACAGAAGGGCAGATACGCAGTATTTT
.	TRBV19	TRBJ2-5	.	CATTRQETQYF	TGTGCCACCACAAGACAAGAGACCCAGTACTTC
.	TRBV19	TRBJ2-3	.	CASSIRRGITSDTQYF	TGTGCCAGCTCCATCCGAAGAGGGATCACGTCAGATACGCAGTATTTT
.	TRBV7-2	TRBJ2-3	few	CASSAQVSTDTQYF	TGTGCCAGCAGCGCCCAGGTCAGCACAGATACGCAGTATTTT
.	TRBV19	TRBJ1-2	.	CASSEGASTYGYTF	TGTGCCAGTAGTGAGGGAGCGTCAACCTATGGCTACACCTTC
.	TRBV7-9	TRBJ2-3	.	CASSLSFFPDTQYF	TGTGCCAGCAGCTTATCTTTTTTCCCAGATACGCAGTATTTT
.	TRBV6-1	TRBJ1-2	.	CASSGGPQMSGYTF	TGTGCCAGCAGTGGCGGGCCTCAGATGAGTGGCTACACCTTC
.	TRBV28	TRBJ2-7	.	CASRLQGGSYEQYF	TGTGCCAGCAGACTACAGGGGGGGTCCTACGAGCAGTACTTC
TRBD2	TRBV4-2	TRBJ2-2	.	CASSQDNERERTGELFF	TGTGCCAGCAGCCAAGATAACGAGCGGGAGAGAACCGGGGAGCTGTTTTTT
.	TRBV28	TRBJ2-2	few	CASSSQGFTGELFF	TGTGCCAGCAGTTCGCAGGGGTTCACCGGGGAGCTGTTTTTT
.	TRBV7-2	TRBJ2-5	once	CASSLQGFETQYF	TGTGCCAGCAGCTTACAGGGCTTTGAGACCCAGTACTTC
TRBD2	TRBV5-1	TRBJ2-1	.	CASSGTSGRVEQFF	TGCGCCAGCAGTGGGACTAGCGGGAGGGTGGAGCAGTTCTTC
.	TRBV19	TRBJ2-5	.	CASRQAGETQYF	TGTGCCAGTAGACAGGCTGGGGAGACCCAGTACTTC
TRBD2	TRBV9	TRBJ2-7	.	CASSVTAAGGRYEQYF	TGTGCCAGCAGCGTTACTGCAGCGGGAGGGAGGTACGAGCAGTACTTC
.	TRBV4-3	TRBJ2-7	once	CASSQALRGGYEQYF	TGCGCCAGCAGCCAAGCCCTCAGGGGTGGATACGAGCAGTACTTC
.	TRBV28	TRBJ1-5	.	CASRPYFGGGQPQHF	TGTGCCAGCAGACCTTATTTCGGGGGTGGTCAGCCCCAGCATTTT